These 8 T cell receptor beta chains originate from one sample sequenced in a study of blood T cells in healthy people across ages. Next came a second PCR, run for about 6 to 12 cycles, which used a sample-barcoded 5' primer along with a J-beta primer mix. Each CDR3 protein gets one entry after TCRdb re-called the 5' RACE reads with MiXCR. The sample includes some 800,000 distinct CDR3 sequences, around 25% of them seen just once. In addition, the sample was reused for a study of T cells of mothers and their children.

Sequencing was performed on blood. These receptors originate from a boy aged 5-17 years in good health.

The chain has TRBV4-1 and TRBJ2-5; D possibly corresponds to TRBD1 (6 bases). Trimming removed 1 base from V and 2 bases from J, with 14 bases in between. Germline V gives CDR1 MGHRA, CDR2 YSYEKL. This CDR3 comprises 16 residues. As DNA, the CDR3 is TGCGCCAGCAGCCAAGGGTTAAGAGGGGGACAAGAGACCCAGTACTTC. Its translation: CASSQGLRGGQETQYF.

The chain combines TRBV5-1 with TRBJ2-7; D gene uncertain. The V gene lost 7 bases and the J gene lost 0 bases, with 14 bases spanning the gap. This CDR3 has 14 amino acids. CDR1 and CDR2 from the germline V gene are SGHRS and YFSETQ. The CDR3 loop is CASRIELSSYEQYF. The CDR3 region has the DNA TGCGCCAGCCGCATCGAACTGAGCTCCTACGAGCAGTACTTC.

This clonotype has a handful of counts. The chain joins TRBV20-1 to TRBJ1-6; D gene ambiguous. V lost 3 bases, J lost 1 base, and 13 bases lay in between. The CDR3 covers 16 residues. Germline V gene data show CDR1 as DFQATT and CDR2 as SNEGSKA (reference sequence). The CDR3 region is CSAREEGFSYNSPLHF. CDR3 nucleotides: TGCAGTGCTAGGGAAGAGGGCTTTTCCTATAATTCACCCCTCCACTTT.

This clonotype came up a few times. This chain connects TRBV5-1 to TRBJ2-5, with D maybe TRBD2 (5 bases). With the DNA end fitting TRBJ2-7 better, the J assignment may be wrong. Germline V gene sequence: CDR1 SGHRS, CDR2 YFSETQ. The CDR3 extends over 12 amino acids. Here the CDR3 DNA reads TGCGCCAGCAAGGAAGCGGACTACGAGCAGTACTTC. This translates into CASKEADYEQYF.

V and J are TRBV5-6 and TRBJ2-4, with 10 bases aligning to TRBD2. The CDR3 totals 14 residues. From germline, CDR1 is SGHDT and CDR2 YYEEEE. With 3 bases clipped from V and 7 bases from J, the junction kept 4 bases outside the gene matches. The CDR3 loop reads CASSYSGRTNIQYF. In nucleotides, the CDR3 is TGTGCCAGCAGCTATAGCGGGAGGACGAACATTCAGTACTTC.

The genes are TRBV29-1 and TRBJ1-2, with unresolved D. The length of the CDR3 is 16 residues. Germline-derived CDR1 and CDR2 are SQVTM and ANQGSEA. The V gene lost 2 bases and the J gene lost 5 bases, with 21 bases spanning the gap. The CDR3, as DNA: TGCAGCGTTGAACAGGCAGCCAAGACCGAGGAGTATGGCTACACCTTC. This codes for CSVEQAAKTEEYGYTF.

This clonotype was seen only a few times. The V call is TRBV27, the J call TRBJ1-3, with TRBD1 as a possible D gene (5 bases). Trimming shortened V by 2 bases and J by 0 bases, and 11 bases separated the two germline ends. In germline, CDR1 is MNHEY, CDR2 SMNVEV (reference sequence). The CDR3 totals 16 residues. The CDR3: CASSLRTPYSGNTIYF. CDR3 bases: TGTGCCAGCAGTTTAAGGACACCCTACTCTGGAAACACCATATATTTT.

This clonotype was detected a few times. This chain links TRBV18 with TRBJ1-5; a weak D match, TRBD1 (5 bases). The CDR3 consists of 12 residues. In germline, CDR1 is KGHSH, CDR2 LQKENI. V was shortened by 3 bases and J by 7 bases, with 7 bases between the two germline ends. CDR3 sequence reads: CASSPGDQPQHF. DNA for the CDR3: TGTGCCAGCTCACCCGGGGACCAGCCCCAGCATTTT.